These T cell receptor beta chains were read from a single sample in a study of blood T cells in healthy people across ages. From the 5' RACE reads, TCRdb called clonotypes with MiXCR, one entry per CDR3 protein. The sample holds about 930,000 distinct CDR3 sequences, 25% to 35% seen once. The data also belong to a second study, concerning T cells of mothers and their children.

The specimen was blood. These receptors came from a middle-aged woman in good health. CDR3s include the opening cysteine and the closing phenylalanine or tryptophan. Each record gives: V gene, D gene, J gene, clone size, CDR3 DNA, CDR3 protein. The D gene is left open where the match is weak. Some rows mark clone size as missing; the rest say once, few, many or name a class of expanded clone.

TRBV19	TRBD2	TRBJ2-3	-	TGTGCCAGTAGCTGGACTAGCGGGGTCACAGATACGCAGTATTTT	CASSWTSGVTDTQYF
TRBV15	-	TRBJ2-7	many	TGTGCCACCAGAGGAGGTCACGAGCAGTACTTC	CATRGGHEQYF
TRBV3-1	-	TRBJ1-4	many	TGTGCCAGCAGCCAAGATTCGGCAGCAACTAATGAAAAACTGTTTTTT	CASSQDSAATNEKLFF
TRBV4-2	TRBD1	TRBJ1-1	-	TGTGCCAGCAGCCAAGATGCGGGACAGAGTTTAAACACTGAAGCTTTCTTT	CASSQDAGQSLNTEAFF
TRBV15	-	TRBJ1-4	-	TGTGCCACCAGCAGAGGCCCCGGGACATCTAATGAAAAACTGTTTTTT	CATSRGPGTSNEKLFF
TRBV20-1	TRBD2	TRBJ2-5	few	TGCAGTGCTAGAGATTCGAGCGGGGGGTTGGAGACCCAGTACTTC	CSARDSSGGLETQYF
TRBV12-3/TRBV12-4	-	TRBJ1-1	-	TGTGCCAGCAGTTCGGGAGTGTCATTTGTAGGCGACCAGTATTTCTTT	CASSSGVSFVGDQYFF
TRBV27	TRBD1	TRBJ2-7	few	TGTGCCAGCAGTTCCCCAGGGGGCTGGCGGGAGCAGTACTTC	CASSSPGGWREQYF
TRBV18	-	TRBJ1-1	-	TGTGCCAGCAGTCCGACGAGGGACACTGAAGCTTTCTTT	CASSPTRDTEAFF
TRBV5-5	-	TRBJ2-1	many	TGTGCCAGCAGCTTGCGGGGCAGCGAGCAGTTCTTC	CASSLRGSEQFF
TRBV29-1	-	TRBJ2-1	-	TGCAGCGTCTCCGGGGGAAGGGAAAACAATGAGCAGTTCTTC	CSVSGGRENNEQFF
TRBV7-9	TRBD1	TRBJ2-1	many	TGTGCCAGCAGCTCGGGACAGGGGATCTACAATGAGCAGTTCTTC	CASSSGQGIYNEQFF
TRBV30	-	TRBJ2-1	-	TGTGCTTTTGGGCGGGGGCCCCTCAATGAGCAGTTCTTC	CAFGRGPLNEQFF
TRBV10-3	-	TRBJ1-6	few	TGTGCCATCAGTGAGGGGGGAGCTGGCTCCTATAATTCACCCCTCCACTTT	CAISEGGAGSYNSPLHF
TRBV5-1	-	TRBJ1-1	-	TGCGCCAGCAGCTCTTACAGGGTAGACACTGAAGCTTTCTTT	CASSSYRVDTEAFF
TRBV27	-	TRBJ1-5	few	TGTGCCAGCGGTGCGGATCAGCCCCAGCATTTT	CASGADQPQHF
TRBV12-3/TRBV12-4	-	TRBJ1-1	-	TGTGCCAGCAGTTTTTCCGGGGGGCACGCTGAAGCTTTCTTT	CASSFSGGHAEAFF
TRBV28	-	TRBJ1-1	few	TGTGCCGGCAGTTTGTCAGGGTGGGTCACTGAAGCTTTCTTT	CAGSLSGWVTEAFF
TRBV30	TRBD1	TRBJ2-7	-	TGTGCCTGGAGTGACGAGGGGGCCCACGAGCAGTACTTC	CAWSDEGAHEQYF
TRBV3-1	TRBD2	TRBJ2-5	many	TGTGCCAGCAGCCAAGGGACTAGCGGGGGAGAGACCCAGTACTTC	CASSQGTSGGETQYF
TRBV20-1	-	TRBJ1-5	-	TGCAGTGCTAGTAGACAAGGGGTTAGCAATCAGCCCCAGCATTTT	CSASRQGVSNQPQHF
TRBV12-3/TRBV12-4	-	TRBJ1-1	-	TGTGCCAGCAGCTTTTCTCCCTCGTCAGGGAACACTGAAGCTTTCTTT	CASSFSPSSGNTEAFF
TRBV5-4	-	TRBJ2-3	many	TGTGCCAGCAGCTTGTGGGCAGGTGCCACAGATACGCAGTATTTT	CASSLWAGATDTQYF